Presented here are 20 T cell receptor beta chains from one specimen sequenced in a study of blood T cell repertoires in COVID-19. Only in-frame clones appear in the TCRdb table, and some are missing; sequencing was by immunoSEQ multiplex PCR. The profile covers a few hundred thousand clones, with 90% appearing a single time and about 15% taken by the ten largest. The sequencing sample was made of PBMCs or T cells enriched from blood (not recorded which). The receptors shown here come from a man aged 25 to 40 who had been exposed to COVID-19.

The chain combines TRBV5-4 with TRBJ2-3, with TRBD2 matching 9 bases. The CDR3 is 18 amino acids. V trimming: 4 bases; J trimming: 1 base; junction bases outside the gene matches: 13. Germline V gene sequence: CDR1 SGHNT, CDR2 YYREEE (reference sequence). CDR3 bases: TGTGCCAGCAGCCTTACCCCTAGCGGGGCGCCCCGCACAGATACGCAGTATTTT. Translated, it gives CASSLTPSGAPRTDTQYF.

The genes are TRBV4-1 and TRBJ1-1; TRBD1 agrees at 8 bases. Germline CDR1 is MGHRA and CDR2 is YSYEKL. V lost 4 bases and J lost 4; bases outside the gene matches: 17. The CDR3 has 18 amino acids. The CDR3 DNA follows: TGCGCCAGCAGCCTCACAGTCCGGGACAGGCCCCGCGGCACTGAAGCTTTCTTT. As protein: CASSLTVRDRPRGTEAFF.

V and J are TRBV29-1 and TRBJ1-2; 7 positions agree with TRBD1. Germline V CDR1 and CDR2: SQVTM, ANQGSEA. The CDR3 is 14 residues long. With 4 bases clipped from V and 2 bases from J, the junction kept 7 bases outside the gene matches. The chain's CDR3 is CSVGPRQGNYGYTF. The CDR3 DNA follows: TGCAGCGTTGGTCCGCGACAGGGAAACTATGGCTACACCTTC. Together with reference TRBV29-1 and TRBJ1-2, the CDR3 gives the full variable domain: SAVISQKPSRDICQRGTSLTIQCQVDSQVTMMFWYRQQPGQSLTLIATANQGSEATYESGFVIDKFPISRPNLTFSTLTVSNMSPEDSSIYLCSVGPRQGNYGYTFGSGTRLTVV.

This clone has a single count. This chain uses TRBV25-1 with TRBJ1-6, with D uncertain. Germline CDR1 and CDR2: MGHDK and SYGVNS. The CDR3 is 12 residues long. V lost 4 bases and J lost 8, with 6 bases in between. The CDR3 DNA reads TGTGCCAGCAGTGGTCAGGATTCACCCCTCCACTTT. The encoded protein is CASSGQDSPLHF. Together with reference TRBV25-1 and TRBJ1-6, the CDR3 gives the full variable domain: EADIYQTPRYLVIGTGKKITLECSQTMGHDKMYWYQQDPGMELHLIHYSYGVNSTEKGDLSSESTVSRIRTEHFPLTLESARPSHTSQYLCASSGQDSPLHFGNGTRLTVT.

V and J are TRBV3-1 (or the pseudogene TRBV3-2) and TRBJ1-3; D might be TRBD1 (6 bases). The germline V gene encodes CDR1 LGHDT and CDR2 YNNKEL (reference sequence). V shed 1 base and J shed 0 bases, with 10 bases lying between them. The CDR3 has 16 amino acids. For the CDR3, the DNA is TGTGCCAGCAGCCAAGTTCGGGACAACTCTGGAAACACCATATATTTT. Protein: CASSQVRDNSGNTIYF.

V and J are TRBV6-4 and TRBJ2-6; TRBD1 matches 7 bases. The CDR3 is 16 residues long. Unmatched junction bases numbered 5, after V lost 5 bases and J lost 1 base. Looked up from germline, CDR1 is MRHNA and CDR2 is SNTAGT. The CDR3 sequence: CASSTTGASGANVLTF. The CDR3 DNA reads as TGTGCCAGCAGTACCACAGGGGCGTCTGGGGCCAACGTCCTGACTTTC.

This chain connects TRBV19 to TRBJ1-1; D might be TRBD1 (6 bases). Germline CDR1 and CDR2: LNHDA and SQIVND (reference sequence). This CDR3 has 13 residues. The V and J ends lost 9 bases and 5 bases respectively, with 16 bases between them. CDR3 protein: CASSSPGDTEAFF. The CDR3, as DNA: TGTGCCAGCTCCTCCCCAGGGGATACTGAAGCTTTCTTT.

This clone was seen only once. The chain employs TRBV3-1 (or the pseudogene TRBV3-2) and TRBJ2-5; 7 nucleotides align to TRBD1. Germline CDR1 and CDR2: LGHDT and YNNKEL (reference sequence). With V trimmed by 3 bases and J by 1 base, 8 bases remained unmatched. The CDR3 covers 16 residues. In DNA form, the CDR3 reads TGTGCCAGCAGCCAGGGCCCGACAGGGCTCCAAGAGACCCAGTACTTC. Protein product: CASSQGPTGLQETQYF.

The V gene is TRBV27, the J gene TRBJ2-7, with D possibly being TRBD1 (6 bases). CDR3 size: 15 residues. Germline CDR1 is MNHEY and CDR2 is SMNVEV (reference sequence). With 3 bases removed from V and 6 bases from J, the gap between germline ends came to 18 bases. CDR3 sequence reads: CASSLSGVGISEQYF. The CDR3 DNA sequence: TGTGCCAGCAGTTTGTCAGGGGTTGGTATTTCCGAGCAGTACTTC.

This chain connects TRBV13 to TRBJ1-5; 7 bases are a match to TRBD1. Germline CDR1 is PRHDT and CDR2 is FYEKMQ (reference sequence). After removal of 2 bases from V and 1 base from J, the junction contained 8 bases not matched to a gene. The CDR3 consists of 17 residues. The CDR3 DNA reads as TGTGCCAGCAGCTTATGCCGGGACAGTCCAAGCAATCAGCCCCAGCATTTT. Protein sequence: CASSLCRDSPSNQPQHF.

This sequence joins TRBV3-1 (or the pseudogene TRBV3-2) and TRBJ1-5; TRBD1 might be the D (6 bases). Trimming shortened V by 0 bases and J by 6 bases, and 9 bases separated the two germline ends. Looked up from germline, CDR1 is LGHDT and CDR2 is YNNKEL (reference sequence). The CDR3 covers 14 residues. For the CDR3, the DNA is TGTGCCAGCAGCCAAGAGGGGGCCTCTCAGCCCCAGCATTTT. This gives the protein CASSQEGASQPQHF.

This clone has a single count. The chain recombines TRBV7-9 with TRBJ1-1; 9 nucleotides agree with TRBD1. In germline, CDR1 is SEHNR, CDR2 FQNEAQ (reference sequence). V was pared by 6 bases and J by 3 bases, with 11 bases of the junction left unmatched. The CDR3 is made up of 16 amino acids. CDR3 protein: CASRRGTGMGYTEAFF. CDR3 DNA sequence: TGTGCCAGCAGACGCGGGACAGGGATGGGATACACTGAAGCTTTCTTT.

The chain uses TRBV4-1 and TRBJ1-4, with D possibly TRBD1 on 5 matching bases. V was pared by 5 bases and J by 8 bases, with 21 bases between. The germline gives CDR1 MGHRA, CDR2 YSYEKL. The CDR3 spans 16 residues. CDR3 sequence: CASSSQLRDFNEKLFF. As DNA, the CDR3 is TGCGCCAGCAGCTCGCAACTCCGGGACTTTAACGAAAAACTGTTTTTT.

About this clone itself: The sample carries other DNA sequences with the same CDR3. CDR3 amino acids: CASSLAGQSTDTQYF. The CDR3 DNA sequence: TGTGCCAGCAGCTTAGCGGGACAGAGCACAGATACGCAGTATTTT. This chain links TRBV7-2 with TRBJ2-3; TRBD1 matches at 7 bases. The V gene end was trimmed by 0 bases and the J gene end by 0 bases; junction bases not matched to a gene: 0. CDR3 length: 15 residues. Germline-derived CDR1 and CDR2 are SGHTA and FQGNSA. The variable domain in full, with the rest retrieved from reference TRBV7-2 and TRBJ2-3, is GAGVSQSPSNKVTEKGKDVELRCDPISGHTALYWYRQSLGQGLEFLIYFQGNSAPDKSGLPSDRFSAERTGGSVSTLTIQRTQQEDSAVYLCASSLAGQSTDTQYFGPGTRLTVL.

The chain joins TRBV5-1 to TRBJ1-4; D not resolved. V lost 4 bases to trimming and J lost 1 base, with 11 bases between them. The V gene's germline CDR1 is SGHRS and CDR2 YFSETQ. The CDR3 is 15 residues long. The CDR3 nucleotides read TGCGCCAGCAGCCTTCTGGGGAGAACTAATGAAAAACTGTTTTTT. Its translation is CASSLLGRTNEKLFF.

This sequence joins TRBV27 and TRBJ1-2; 9 positions agree with TRBD1. Germline CDR1 MNHEY, CDR2 SMNVEV (reference sequence). CDR3 length equals 13 residues. Trimming removed 5 bases from V and 4 bases from J; junction bases left unmatched: 2. The CDR3 region is CASSPTGGYGYTF. The CDR3 DNA is TGTGCCAGCAGTCCGACAGGGGGCTATGGCTACACCTTC.

The gene calls are TRBV6-6 and TRBJ2-1; possible D gene TRBD1, 5 bases. Germline lookup yields CDR1 MNHNY and CDR2 SVGAGI (reference sequence). V was shortened by 2 bases and J by 6 bases, with 14 bases between the two germline ends. This CDR3 spans 15 amino acids. CDR3 in amino acids: CASSYEGENGNEQFF. The CDR3 nucleotides read TGTGCCAGCAGTTACGAAGGGGAAAATGGCAATGAGCAGTTCTTC.

The chain employs TRBV15 and TRBJ2-5; maybe TRBD1 (6 bases). CDR3 size: 16 residues. In germline, CDR1 is LNHNV, CDR2 YYDKDF (reference sequence). V was trimmed by 3 bases and J by 1 base, leaving 15 bases between them. The DNA for the CDR3 is TGTGCCACCAGCAGGGGTAGGACAGAGTTCCAAGAGACCCAGTACTTC. Its translation is CATSRGRTEFQETQYF. Combining the CDR3 with reference TRBV15 and TRBJ2-5 gives the whole variable domain DAMVIQNPRYQVTQFGKPVTLSCSQTLNHNVMYWYQQKSSQAPKLLFHYYDKDFNNEADTPDNFQSRRPNTSFCFLDIRSPGLGDTAMYLCATSRGRTEFQETQYFGPGTRLLVL.

V gene TRBV6-5 combines with J gene TRBJ1-1, with 7 positions matching TRBD1. Germline V gene data show CDR1 as MNHEY and CDR2 as SVGAGI. There are 15 residues in the CDR3. V shed 6 bases, J shed 3 bases, and the junction held 10 bases outside the gene matches. In nucleotides, the CDR3 is TGTGCCAGCAGCTCTAGGACAGGTCCTTACACTGAAGCTTTCTTT. Translation: CASSSRTGPYTEAFF.

This chain connects TRBV5-4 to TRBJ2-7; no clear D. The CDR3 is 13 amino acids. Deletions cut 2 bases from V and 5 bases from J, with 11 bases between. CDR1 is SGHNT and CDR2 is YYREEE in the germline V gene (reference sequence). The CDR3 protein is CASSLVELDEQYF. The CDR3 DNA reads TGTGCCAGCAGCTTAGTGGAGTTGGACGAGCAGTACTTC.